The rows below give T cell receptor beta chains drawn from one sample of a study of blood T cells in healthy people across ages. TCRdb reprocessed the 5' RACE reads via MiXCR and lists one record per CDR3 protein. The table shows approximately 1.5 million distinct CDR3 sequences, with around 35% occurring only once. Sequenced input: blood. These receptors were obtained from a woman in her twenties or thirties in good health. Both conserved end residues are part of each CDR3. A D gene is named only where the DNA matches it firmly. Clone size, where shown, is once, few, many, or a class for clones that have expanded.

-,TRBJ2-2,-,TRBV20-1,CSPWDMNTGELFF,TGCAGTCCTTGGGACATGAACACCGGGGAGCTGTTTTTT
few,TRBJ1-1,TRBD1,TRBV10-2,CASRRGRGRWETEAFF,TGCGCCAGCAGAAGGGGGAGGGGGCGTTGGGAGACTGAAGCTTTCTTT
-,TRBJ2-7,-,TRBV6-2/TRBV6-3,CASSYAATYEQYF,TGTGCCAGCAGTTACGCGGCAACCTACGAGCAGTACTTC
many,TRBJ2-5,-,TRBV6-1,CASVEWGTQYF,TGTGCAAGTGTGGAATGGGGGACCCAGTACTTC
many,TRBJ2-3,-,TRBV20-1,CSATQAATGEDTQYF,TGCAGTGCAACCCAGGCAGCCACCGGTGAGGATACGCAGTATTTT
-,TRBJ2-7,-,TRBV10-3,CAISDRINEQYF,TGTGCCATCAGTGATAGAATCAACGAGCAGTACTTC
-,TRBJ2-7,TRBD1,TRBV20-1,CSAQTGGASYSYEQYF,TGCAGTGCTCAGACAGGGGGCGCTTCCTACTCCTACGAGCAGTACTTC
many,TRBJ2-7,-,TRBV29-1,CSVESPDRGPYEQYF,TGCAGCGTTGAATCCCCTGACCGAGGCCCCTACGAGCAGTACTTC
-,TRBJ1-1,-,TRBV20-1,CSARRFGTEAFF,TGCAGTGCTAGACGTTTTGGCACTGAAGCTTTCTTT
many,TRBJ2-7,-,TRBV6-1,CASSVTGSYEQYF,TGTGCCAGCAGCGTTACCGGGTCCTACGAGCAGTACTTC
-,TRBJ1-5,-,TRBV5-1,CASSLWGAANQPQHF,TGCGCCAGCAGCTTGTGGGGGGCGGCTAATCAGCCCCAGCATTTT
-,TRBJ2-7,-,TRBV10-2,CASTPQPTDYEQYF,TGCGCCAGCACTCCCCAGCCCACTGACTACGAGCAGTACTTC
-,TRBJ2-1,TRBD2,TRBV9,CASSESGVASYEQFF,TGTGCCAGCAGCGAAAGCGGGGTGGCCTCCTACGAGCAGTTCTTC
many,TRBJ2-1,-,TRBV29-1,CSAGVWQGNEQFF,TGCAGCGCGGGGGTTTGGCAGGGGAATGAGCAGTTCTTC
once,TRBJ1-2,TRBD1,TRBV7-9,CVSSLELHRQGATDYGYTF,TGTGTCAGCAGCTTAGAACTACACCGACAGGGGGCTACGGACTATGGCTACACCTTC
-,TRBJ2-2,TRBD1,TRBV5-8,CASSAGTGDDTGELFF,TGTGCCAGCAGCGCTGGGACAGGGGACGACACCGGGGAGCTGTTTTTT
-,TRBJ2-5,TRBD1,TRBV5-1,CASSHGTGMVQYF,TGCGCCAGCAGTCATGGGACAGGGATGGTCCAGTACTTC
few,TRBJ2-3,TRBD2,TRBV20-1,CSATGRGGTDTQYF,TGCAGTGCTACGGGGCGGGGGGGCACAGATACGCAGTATTTT
many,TRBJ2-4,TRBD2,TRBV20-1,CSASLRLANNIQYF,TGCAGTGCTAGCCTCAGACTAGCTAACAACATTCAGTACTTC
many,TRBJ2-7,-,TRBV4-1,CASSQRDDYEQYF,TGCGCCAGCAGCCAGCGTGACGACTACGAGCAGTACTTC
-,TRBJ2-5,-,TRBV20-1,CSARGMSLWGQETQYF,TGCAGTGCTAGAGGGATGTCTCTTTGGGGCCAAGAGACCCAGTACTTC
-,TRBJ2-7,TRBD1,TRBV4-1,CASSHRQGSGEQYF,TGCGCCAGCAGCCATAGACAGGGTTCAGGCGAGCAGTACTTC
-,TRBJ1-6,-,TRBV6-6,CASSSMTGLYNSPLHF,TGTGCCAGCAGTTCTATGACAGGCCTCTATAATTCACCCCTCCACTTT
few,TRBJ2-1,TRBD2,TRBV7-9,CASSSLRSGGAQFF,TGTGCCAGCAGCTCACTTCGGAGCGGGGGGGCTCAGTTCTTC
few,TRBJ2-5,-,TRBV6-5,CASSDDQETQYF,TGTGCCAGCAGTGACGACCAAGAGACCCAGTACTTC
-,TRBJ2-3,TRBD2,TRBV2,CASHLSGRDTQYF,TGTGCCAGCCACCTAAGCGGGAGGGATACGCAGTATTTT
-,TRBJ2-3,-,TRBV5-1,CASSPMGGSTQYF,TGCGCCAGCAGCCCCATGGGGGGCAGTACGCAGTATTTT
-,TRBJ1-2,-,TRBV7-9,CASSPPTESGGYTF,TGTGCCAGCAGCCCCCCAACAGAATCGGGAGGCTACACCTTC
many,TRBJ2-5,TRBD1,TRBV5-1,CASSSWTGQETQYF,TGCGCCAGCAGCTCCTGGACAGGACAAGAGACCCAGTACTTC
-,TRBJ2-5,-,TRBV5-1,CASSLAGGSVETQYF,TGCGCCAGCAGCTTGGCCGGTGGCTCCGTGGAGACCCAGTACTTC
-,TRBJ2-3,-,TRBV12-3/TRBV12-4,CASSFLGGADAQYF,TGTGCCAGCAGTTTTCTAGGGGGGGCAGATGCGCAGTATTTT
few,TRBJ2-7,-,TRBV28,CASSLSRNSYEQYF,TGTGCCAGCAGTTTAAGCCGTAACTCCTACGAGCAGTACTTC
few,TRBJ1-2,-,TRBV20-1,CSPLLGARDYGYTF,TGCAGTCCCCTGTTGGGGGCGCGGGACTATGGCTACACCTTC
-,TRBJ2-7,-,TRBV7-2,CASSLEDLYEQYF,TGTGCCAGCAGCTTAGAAGACCTCTACGAGCAGTACTTC
-,TRBJ2-3,-,TRBV7-2,CASSLGQHGTDMQYF,TGTGCCAGCAGCTTAGGCCAGCATGGCACAGATATGCAGTATTTT
few,TRBJ2-1,TRBD1,TRBV20-1,CSARDRGGDEQFF,TGCAGTGCTCGGGACAGGGGAGGCGATGAGCAGTTCTTC
-,TRBJ2-3,-,TRBV6-1,CASSESGRASDTQYF,TGTGCCAGCAGTGAATCAGGCAGGGCATCAGATACGCAGTATTTT
-,TRBJ2-7,-,TRBV3-1,CASSPFVGYEQYF,TGTGCCAGCAGCCCCTTTGTGGGCTACGAGCAGTACTTC
-,TRBJ2-1,TRBD2,TRBV6-5,CASSGSGSFYNEQFF,TGCGCCAGCAGCGGTAGCGGGAGTTTCTACAATGAGCAGTTCTTC
few,TRBJ2-3,-,TRBV24-1,CATSAPSSGSTDTQYF,TGTGCCACCAGTGCCCCTTCTTCTGGGAGCACAGATACGCAGTATTTT
-,TRBJ2-1,-,TRBV6-6,CASSSRGGTYNEQFF,TGTGCCAGCAGCTCTAGGGGGGGGACCTACAATGAGCAGTTCTTC
-,TRBJ2-2,-,TRBV5-1,CASSLGWPNTGELFF,TGCGCCAGCAGCTTGGGGTGGCCGAACACCGGGGAGCTGTTTTTT
-,TRBJ2-5,-,TRBV15,CATSKGGESETQYF,TGTGCCACCAGCAAAGGCGGGGAGTCTGAGACCCAGTACTTC
-,TRBJ1-2,TRBD1,TRBV29-1,CSPGQDYGYTF,TGCAGCCCTGGACAGGACTATGGCTACACCTTC
-,TRBJ2-1,TRBD2,TRBV6-5,CTSRFRLAGDYNEQFF,TGTACCAGCAGGTTCAGACTAGCGGGCGATTACAATGAGCAGTTCTTC
-,TRBJ2-7,-,TRBV27,CASSWLKVGWDHYEQYF,TGTGCCAGCAGTTGGCTAAAAGTGGGGTGGGACCATTACGAGCAGTACTTC
many,TRBJ1-2,-,TRBV5-6,CASSSTTDYGYTF,TGTGCCAGCAGCTCGACGACGGACTATGGCTACACCTTC
-,TRBJ2-5,-,TRBV20-1,CSAEKGLEETQYF,TGCAGTGCGGAGAAAGGACTTGAAGAGACCCAGTACTTC
-,TRBJ2-1,TRBD2,TRBV27,CASSPIGLVDNEQFF,TGTGCCAGCAGTCCAATCGGACTAGTGGACAATGAGCAGTTCTTC